These 7 T cell receptor beta chains share one sample of origin, sequenced in a study of blood T cell repertoires in COVID-19. Profiling relied on immunoSEQ multiplex PCR, and the TCRdb table lists in-frame clones only, not all of them. Among 200,000 to 250,000 clones listed, around 81% were seen once. The sample comprised peripheral blood. The receptors originated from a human donor in a cohort sampled during active COVID-19.

The chain is built from TRBV6-5 and TRBJ2-7; possibly TRBD2 for D (6 bases). The germline V and J ends were trimmed by 5 bases and 2 bases, with 10 bases remaining between them. Germline lookup yields CDR1 MNHEY and CDR2 SVGAGI. The CDR3 runs to 13 residues. CDR3 bases: TGTGCCAGCAGTCTAACTAGCACCTACGAGCAGTACTTC. Translated: CASSLTSTYEQYF.

The V call is TRBV6-1, the J call TRBJ2-3; D is perhaps TRBD2 (5 bases). Germline V lookup: CDR1 MNHNS, CDR2 SASEGT. With 1 base removed from V and 4 bases from J, the gap between germline ends came to 12 bases. The CDR3 is made up of 15 amino acids. CDR3 nucleotides: TGTGCCAGCAGTGAAGGGGGAGAATTTGCAGATACGCAGTATTTT. Translating it yields CASSEGGEFADTQYF.

The V and J genes are TRBV2 and TRBJ2-7, with TRBD1 as a possible D gene (5 bases). The V gene lost 6 bases and the J gene lost 3 bases, with 9 bases spanning the gap. The V gene's germline CDR1 is SNHLY and CDR2 FYNNEI. This CDR3 contains 12 residues. CDR3 protein: CASRADIYEQYF. CDR3 nucleotide sequence: TGTGCCAGCAGGGCGGACATCTACGAGCAGTACTTC. The full variable domain, completed using reference TRBV2 and TRBJ2-7, is EPEVTQTPSHQVTQMGQEVILRCVPISNHLYFYWYRQILGQKVEFLVSFYNNEISEKSEIFDDQFSVERPDGSNFTLKIRSTKLEDSAMYFCASRADIYEQYFGPGTRLTVT.

V usage is TRBV24-1 and J usage is TRBJ2-1, with TRBD2 as a possible D gene (5 bases). This CDR3 has 14 residues. Germline CDR1 reads KGHDR; CDR2 reads SFDVKD. V gave up 7 bases and J gave up 4 bases, with 13 bases separating them. The CDR3: CATRGMAGYNEQFF. The CDR3 region has the DNA TGTGCCACCAGAGGGATGGCGGGTTACAATGAGCAGTTCTTC.

The V and J genes are TRBV28 and TRBJ2-5; possible D gene TRBD2, 5 bases. V dropped 10 bases and J dropped 2 bases, with 20 bases sitting between them. Germline V lookup: CDR1 MDHEN, CDR2 SYDVKM. CDR3 size: 15 residues. CDR3 DNA sequence: TGTGCCACCCTTACTAGGAGGAAGGCGCAAGAGACCCAGTACTTC. Translated: CATLTRRKAQETQYF.

V is TRBV6-5 and J is TRBJ1-1, with 7 nucleotides matching TRBD1. CDR3 length equals 12 residues. Unmatched junction bases numbered 6, after V lost 9 bases and J lost 5 bases. CDR1 MNHEY and CDR2 SVGAGI come from the germline V gene. CDR3 sequence (DNA): TGTGCCAGTGCTACAGGGGATACTGAAGCTTTCTTT. Residues: CASATGDTEAFF.

This clone appeared a single time. This chain uses TRBV10-3 with TRBJ2-5, with TRBD2 matching over 7 bases. Germline V gene lookup returns CDR1 ENHRY and CDR2 SYGVKD. The V and J ends lost 0 bases and 1 base, in that order; junction bases with no gene match: 5. The CDR3 is 16 amino acids. CDR3 DNA sequence: TGTGCCATCAGTGAGTCGCGCCCTAGCGGCCAAGAGACCCAGTACTTC. Translated: CAISESRPSGQETQYF.